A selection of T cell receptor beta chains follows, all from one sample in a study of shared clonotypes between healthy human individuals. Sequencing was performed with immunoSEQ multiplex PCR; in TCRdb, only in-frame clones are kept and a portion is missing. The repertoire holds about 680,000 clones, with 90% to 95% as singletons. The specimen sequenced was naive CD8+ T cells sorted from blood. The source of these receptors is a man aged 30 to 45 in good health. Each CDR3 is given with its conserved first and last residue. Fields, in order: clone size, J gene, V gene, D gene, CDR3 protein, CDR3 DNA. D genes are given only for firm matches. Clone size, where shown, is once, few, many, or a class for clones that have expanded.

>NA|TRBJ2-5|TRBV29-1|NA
CSVEDLGLQKGAQYF
TGCAGCGTTGAAGATTTAGGACTCCAGAAAGGGGCCCAGTACTTC
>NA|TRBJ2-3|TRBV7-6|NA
CASSDPVISTDTQYF
TGTGCCAGCAGCGATCCCGTTATAAGCACAGATACGCAGTATTTT
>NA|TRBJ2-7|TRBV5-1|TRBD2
CASSPRLAGGEQYF
TGCGCCAGCAGCCCCCGACTAGCGGGCGGCGAGCAGTACTTC
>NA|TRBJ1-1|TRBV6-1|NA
CASSGGRNTEAFF
TGTGCCAGCAGTGGGGGGCGGAACACTGAAGCTTTCTTT
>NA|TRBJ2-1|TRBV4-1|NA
CASSQDGQKQFF
TGCGCCAGCAGCCAAGATGGCCAAAAGCAGTTCTTC
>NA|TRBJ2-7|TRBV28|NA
CASSIDTSSEQYF
TGTGCCAGCAGTATAGACACTAGCTCCGAGCAGTACTTC
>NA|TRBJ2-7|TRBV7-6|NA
CASSQGQGSYEQYF
TGTGCCAGCAGCCAGGGGCAGGGTTCCTACGAGCAGTACTTC
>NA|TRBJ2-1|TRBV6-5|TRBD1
CASSRQGARDNEQFF
TGTGCCAGCAGTAGACAGGGGGCGAGGGACAATGAGCAGTTCTTC
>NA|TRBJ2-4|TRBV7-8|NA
CASSPQRSGNIQYF
TGTGCCAGCAGCCCACAGAGAAGTGGGAACATTCAGTACTTC
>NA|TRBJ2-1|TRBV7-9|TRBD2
CASSLAESGAYNEQFF
TGTGCCAGCAGCTTAGCCGAAAGCGGGGCGTACAATGAGCAGTTCTTC
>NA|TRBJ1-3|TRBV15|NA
CATSADVYRVLGNTIYF
TGTGCCACCAGCGCAGACGTTTACAGGGTGTTAGGAAACACCATATATTTT
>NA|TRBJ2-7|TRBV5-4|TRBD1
CASSGGPGQGFYEQYF
TGTGCCAGCAGCGGTGGCCCGGGACAGGGCTTTTACGAGCAGTACTTC
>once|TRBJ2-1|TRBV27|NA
CASIPSGPRARRYNEQFF
TGTGCCAGCATTCCCTCAGGGCCTCGGGCTAGGAGGTACAATGAGCAGTTCTTC
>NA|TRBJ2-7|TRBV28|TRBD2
CASSFTSGINEQYF
TGTGCCAGCAGTTTTACTAGCGGGATAAACGAGCAGTACTTC
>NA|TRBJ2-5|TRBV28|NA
CASSPWGEVIETQYF
TGTGCCAGCAGCCCTTGGGGGGAGGTCATAGAGACCCAGTACTTC
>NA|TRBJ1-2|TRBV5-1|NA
CASSLEFGRVYGYTF
TGCGCCAGCAGCTTGGAATTCGGCAGGGTCTATGGCTACACCTTC
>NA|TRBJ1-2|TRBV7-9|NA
CASSRGGYYGYTF
TGTGCCAGCAGCCGAGGGGGGTACTATGGCTACACCTTC
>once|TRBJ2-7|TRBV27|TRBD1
CASADRVSYEQYF
TGTGCCAGCGCGGACAGGGTCTCCTACGAGCAGTACTTC
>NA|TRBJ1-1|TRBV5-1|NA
CASSLLGGTEAFF
TGCGCCAGCAGCTTGTTGGGAGGGACTGAAGCTTTCTTT
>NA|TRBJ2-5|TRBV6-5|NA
CASSYDGGVKETQYF
TGTGCCAGCAGTTACGACGGGGGAGTAAAAGAGACCCAGTACTTC
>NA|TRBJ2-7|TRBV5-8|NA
CASSSYGDSYEQYF
TGTGCCAGCAGCTCTTATGGGGATTCCTACGAGCAGTACTTC
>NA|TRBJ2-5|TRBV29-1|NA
CSVEQRPEETQYF
TGCAGCGTTGAACAGCGACCCGAAGAGACCCAGTACTTC
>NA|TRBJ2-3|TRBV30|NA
CAWGSFAVSTDTQYF
TGTGCCTGGGGGTCGTTTGCGGTTAGCACAGATACGCAGTATTTT
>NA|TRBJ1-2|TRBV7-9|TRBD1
CASSSGQGGGYTF
TGTGCCAGCAGCTCGGGACAGGGTGGAGGCTACACCTTC
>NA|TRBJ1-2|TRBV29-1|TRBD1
CSVERQGLGYTF
TGCAGCGTTGAAAGACAGGGGTTAGGCTACACCTTC
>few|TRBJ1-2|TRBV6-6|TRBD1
CASSSRQGGYTF
TGTGCCAGCAGTTCGAGACAGGGAGGCTACACCTTC
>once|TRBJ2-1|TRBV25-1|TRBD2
CASSEWGRVEENEQFF
TGTGCCAGCAGTGAATGGGGGAGGGTTGAGGAGAATGAGCAGTTCTTC
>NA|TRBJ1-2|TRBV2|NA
CASNVGAGYTF
TGTGCCAGCAATGTGGGAGCTGGCTACACCTTC
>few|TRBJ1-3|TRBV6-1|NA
CASRSIDYTIYF
TGTGCCAGCAGATCCATAGACTACACCATATATTTT
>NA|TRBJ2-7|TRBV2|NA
CASSSPQGVHEQYF
TGTGCCAGCAGTTCGCCCCAGGGCGTCCACGAGCAGTACTTC
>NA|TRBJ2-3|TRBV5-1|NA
CASIAIDTDTQYF
TGCGCCAGCATAGCGATAGACACAGATACGCAGTATTTT
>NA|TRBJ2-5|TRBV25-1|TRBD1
CARALGTGSQGAQYF
TGTGCCAGGGCCCTAGGGACAGGATCGCAAGGTGCCCAGTACTTC
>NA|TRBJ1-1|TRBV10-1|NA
CASSEFRTLNTEAFF
TGCGCCAGCAGTGAGTTCAGGACATTGAACACTGAAGCTTTCTTT
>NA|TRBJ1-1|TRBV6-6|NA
CASSYSRQNTEAFF
TGTGCCAGCAGTTACTCGCGGCAGAACACTGAAGCTTTCTTT
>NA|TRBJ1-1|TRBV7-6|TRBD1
CASSRDRDGGNTEAFF
TGTGCCAGCAGCCGAGACAGGGACGGAGGGAACACTGAAGCTTTCTTT
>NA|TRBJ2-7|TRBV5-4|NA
CASSLGISYEQYF
TGTGCCAGCAGCTTGGGTATCTCCTACGAGCAGTACTTC
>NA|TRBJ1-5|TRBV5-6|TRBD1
CASSLGGQGNQPQHF
TGTGCCAGCAGCTTGGGCGGACAGGGTAATCAGCCCCAGCATTTT
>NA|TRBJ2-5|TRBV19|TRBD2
CASTPSSGSRGGQYF
TGTGCCAGTACTCCGTCTAGCGGGTCCCGAGGGGGCCAGTACTTC
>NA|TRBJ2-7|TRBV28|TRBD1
CASRPAETGGYEQYF
TGTGCCAGCAGACCCGCCGAGACAGGGGGCTACGAGCAGTACTTC
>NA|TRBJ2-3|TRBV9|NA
CASSVEGGTASTDTQYF
TGTGCCAGCAGCGTAGAGGGAGGGACAGCTAGCACAGATACGCAGTATTTT
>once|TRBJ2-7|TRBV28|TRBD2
CASSFLAGSDTPYEQYF
TGTGCCAGCAGTTTTCTAGCGGGTTCGGACACCCCCTACGAGCAGTACTTC
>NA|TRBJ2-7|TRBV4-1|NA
CASSQETRGTYEQYF
TGCGCCAGCAGCCAAGAGACACGAGGTACCTACGAGCAGTACTTC
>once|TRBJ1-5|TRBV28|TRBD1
CASTQAPDREDQPQHF
TGTGCCAGCACCCAGGCTCCGGACAGGGAGGATCAGCCCCAGCATTTT
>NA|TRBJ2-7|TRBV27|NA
CASQGTTYEQYF
TGTGCCAGCCAGGGGACCACCTACGAGCAGTACTTC
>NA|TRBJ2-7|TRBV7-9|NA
CASSLTKFYEQYF
TGTGCCAGCAGCCTAACCAAATTCTACGAGCAGTACTTC
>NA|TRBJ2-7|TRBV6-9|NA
CASTIKGCEQYF
TGTGCCAGCACGATAAAGGGGTGCGAGCAGTACTTC
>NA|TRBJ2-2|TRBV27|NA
CASSLWGPDTGELFF
TGTGCCAGCAGTTTATGGGGTCCCGACACCGGGGAGCTGTTTTTT
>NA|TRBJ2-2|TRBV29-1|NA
CSVVSANTGELFF
TGCAGCGTTGTAAGCGCCAACACCGGGGAGCTGTTTTTT
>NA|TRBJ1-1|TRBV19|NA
CASKREGLTEAFF
TGTGCCAGTAAAAGGGAGGGGTTAACTGAAGCTTTCTTT
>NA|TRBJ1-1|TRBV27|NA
CASSLSAMNTEAFF
TGTGCCAGCAGTTTATCCGCTATGAACACTGAAGCTTTCTTT
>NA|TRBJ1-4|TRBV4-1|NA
CASSQEAGWVDEKLFF
TGCGCCAGCAGCCAAGAGGCAGGGTGGGTGGATGAAAAACTGTTTTTT
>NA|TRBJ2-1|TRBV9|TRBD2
CASSGLAGRRYNEQFF
TGTGCCAGCAGCGGGCTAGCGGGACGTAGGTACAATGAGCAGTTCTTC
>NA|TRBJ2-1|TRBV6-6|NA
CASSRGDEQFF
TGTGCCAGCAGCAGGGGCGATGAGCAGTTCTTC
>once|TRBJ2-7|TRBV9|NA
CASSGWGENEQYF
TGTGCCAGCAGCGGGTGGGGCGAGAACGAGCAGTACTTC
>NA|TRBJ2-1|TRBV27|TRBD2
CASKIAGGPGNEQFF
TGTGCCAGCAAAATAGCGGGAGGGCCAGGCAATGAGCAGTTCTTC
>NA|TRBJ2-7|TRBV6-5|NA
CASSYPGYEQYF
TGTGCCAGCAGTTACCCAGGGTACGAGCAGTACTTC
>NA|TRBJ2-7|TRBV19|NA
CASSIDAGAPGERGYEQYF
TGTGCCAGTAGTATAGATGCGGGGGCGCCCGGCGAGAGGGGTTACGAGCAGTACTTC
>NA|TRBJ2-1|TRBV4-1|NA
CASSQPRGFNEQFF
TGCGCCAGCAGCCAACCCAGGGGTTTCAATGAGCAGTTCTTC
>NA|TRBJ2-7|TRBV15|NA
CATSRDRDEQYF
TGTGCCACCAGCAGAGACCGGGACGAGCAGTACTTC
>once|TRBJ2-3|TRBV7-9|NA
CASSLASGTDTQYF
TGTGCCAGCAGCCTCGCCTCAGGGACAGATACGCAGTATTTT